Listed below are T cell receptor beta chains from one sample, sequenced in a study of molecular identifiers for immune sequencing clone quantification. Using its own MiXCR run on the PCR reads, TCRdb lists one record per CDR3 protein. The sample shows some 680,000 distinct CDR3 sequences, roughly 27% of them seen only once. Sequenced material: naive CD8+ T cells from blood, with Jurkat cell RNA spiked in. These receptors all come from a human donor in good health. Some libraries in this study had Jurkat cell RNA spiked in. Both conserved end residues are part of each CDR3.

TRBJ2-3 | TRBV27 | CASSFGSWGTDTQYF
TRBJ2-7 | TRBV28 | CASSTRTSGSGSSYEQYF
TRBJ1-5 | TRBV28 | CASSRGQGSNQPQHF
TRBJ1-4 | TRBV12-3/TRBV12-4 | CASSRDGEKLFF
TRBJ2-7 | TRBV6-2/TRBV6-3 | CASSYSPGTGRREQYF
TRBJ2-7 | TRBV7-2 | CASSSTGGGEQYF
TRBJ2-1 | TRBV11-2 | CASSLYSGIYNEQFF
TRBJ2-2 | TRBV5-1 | CASSLVYNTGELFF
TRBJ1-2 | TRBV6-1 | CASSGWTVNYGYTF
TRBJ2-1 | TRBV6-5 | CASSYSATNNEQFF
TRBJ2-3 | TRBV12-3/TRBV12-4 | CASGGGDTQYF
TRBJ2-7 | TRBV6-5 | CASSVAGGTPYEQYF
TRBJ1-2 | TRBV12-5 | CASGPTGDNGYTF
TRBJ2-5 | TRBV30 | CAWSVLGSGETQYF
TRBJ1-5 | TRBV4-1 | CASSQGPREDQPQHF
TRBJ2-3 | TRBV27 | CASSTPLTNTQYF
TRBJ2-3 | TRBV6-2/TRBV6-3 | CASSYLQGAFQYF
TRBJ2-7 | TRBV1 | CTSSQRGPNEQYF
TRBJ2-7 | TRBV4-3 | CASSQGEGEPTYEQYF
TRBJ1-1 | TRBV4-1 | CASSQVPGGVLGTEAFF
TRBJ1-2 | TRBV27 | CASSPTQGGYGYTF
TRBJ2-7 | TRBV4-1 | CASSQEGRGGYEQYF
TRBJ2-7 | TRBV20-1 | CSARDSTGASYEQNF
TRBJ1-5 | TRBV4-1 | CASSQPGDQPQHF
TRBJ1-1 | TRBV2 | CASMDQGLTEAFF
TRBJ1-1 | TRBV3-1 | CASSPTGRLDTEAFF
TRBJ2-7 | TRBV27 | CGSSYGDEQYF
TRBJ2-5 | TRBV4-1 | CASSQEGRVEETQYF